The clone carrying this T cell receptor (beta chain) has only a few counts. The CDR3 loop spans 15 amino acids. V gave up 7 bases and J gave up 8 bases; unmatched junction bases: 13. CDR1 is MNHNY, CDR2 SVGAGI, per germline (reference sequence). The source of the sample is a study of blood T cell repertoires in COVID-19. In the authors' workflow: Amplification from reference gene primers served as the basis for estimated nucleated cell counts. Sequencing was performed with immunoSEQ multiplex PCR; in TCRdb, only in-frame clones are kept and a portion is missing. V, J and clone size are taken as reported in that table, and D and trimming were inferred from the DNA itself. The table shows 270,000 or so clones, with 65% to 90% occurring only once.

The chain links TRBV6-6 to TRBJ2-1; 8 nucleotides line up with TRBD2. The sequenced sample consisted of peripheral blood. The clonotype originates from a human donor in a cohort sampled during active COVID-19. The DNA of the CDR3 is TGTGCCAGCACCTTAGGGGGGACTAGTACTCATGAGCAGTTCTTC. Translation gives CASTLGGTSTHEQFF.